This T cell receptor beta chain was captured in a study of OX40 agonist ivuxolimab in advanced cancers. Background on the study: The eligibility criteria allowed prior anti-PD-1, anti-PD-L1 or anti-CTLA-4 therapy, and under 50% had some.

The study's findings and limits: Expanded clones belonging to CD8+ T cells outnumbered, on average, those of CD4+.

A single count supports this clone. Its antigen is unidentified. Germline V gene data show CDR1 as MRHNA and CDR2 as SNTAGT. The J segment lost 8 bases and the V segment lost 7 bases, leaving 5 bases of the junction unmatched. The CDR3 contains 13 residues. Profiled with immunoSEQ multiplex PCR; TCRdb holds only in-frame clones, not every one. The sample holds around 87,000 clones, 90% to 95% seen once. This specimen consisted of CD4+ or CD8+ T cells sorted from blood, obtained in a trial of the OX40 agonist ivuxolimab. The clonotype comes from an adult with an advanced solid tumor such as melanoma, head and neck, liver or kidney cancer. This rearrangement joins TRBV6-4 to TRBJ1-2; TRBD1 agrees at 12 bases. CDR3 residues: CASTPGQGAGYTF. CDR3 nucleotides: TGTGCCAGCACCCCGGGACAGGGGGCAGGCTACACCTTC.